This T cell receptor beta chain was obtained from a study of T cell repertoires in cytomegalovirus infection. For the study at large: CMV epitopes, recently identified HLA-C-restricted and well-studied HLA-B-restricted, were used. It can be stated that public TCR beta signatures indicated CMV infection as well as a matching HLA type.

With respect to this clonotype: Its antigen is still unknown.

Study-wide findings and caveats: Clonotype analysis showed dominance of the ex vivo response by HLA-C-restricted CMV-specific TCR beta clonotypes. Cumulative public TCR beta family frequency identified carriers of CMV plus the relevant HLA.

TCRdb used MiXCR to reprocess the reads, holding one entry per CDR3 protein. The table shows about half a million distinct CDR3 sequences, with about 42% occurring only once. CDR3 length equals 14 residues. Germline-derived CDR1 and CDR2 are SGHTA and FQGNSA. V shed 2 bases and J shed 2 bases, with 9 bases lying between them. The TCR was taken from a human donor in good health (CMV status not recorded). Some clones in this sample may be carry-over from other donors' samples. The material was cultured PBMCs, obtained from culture after CMV antigen stimulation. The chain links TRBV7-2 to TRBJ1-1; D gene uncertain. The DNA of the CDR3 is TGTGCCAGCAGCTTATACGGAGCTAACACTGAAGCTTTCTTT. It specifies CASSLYGANTEAFF.